The 29 T cell receptor beta chains listed next were all sequenced from one sample in a study of shared clonotypes between healthy human individuals. Naive CD8 cells comprised CD45RO-negative, CCR7-positively selected cells, excluding terminally differentiated effector memory CD45RA+ cells. Sequencing used immunoSEQ multiplex PCR; TCRdb keeps in-frame clones, though not all of them. This sample has 1.5 million to 2.5 million clones, with about 95% found just once. Sample: naive CD8+ T cells sorted from blood. These receptors originate from a man between 18 and 35 years old in good health.

The rearrangement links TRBV7-8 to TRBJ2-1; D may be TRBD1 (5 bases). Germline CDR1 and CDR2: SGHVS and FQNEAQ. CDR3 size: 16 residues. V was clipped by 1 base and J by 2 bases, with 12 bases between them. The CDR3 here is CASSLVGVIPYNEQFF. In DNA form, the CDR3 reads TGTGCCAGCAGCTTAGTAGGGGTGATACCCTACAATGAGCAGTTCTTC.

The chain recombines TRBV2 with TRBJ2-3; 10 positions agree with TRBD2. This CDR3 has 14 amino acids. The V gene end was trimmed by 10 bases and the J gene end by 6 bases; junction bases not matched to a gene: 10. Germline-derived CDR1 and CDR2 are SNHLY and FYNNEI. CDR3 protein: CATNSGGLADTQYF. CDR3 nucleotide sequence: TGTGCCACCAATAGCGGGGGGTTAGCGGATACGCAGTATTTT.

The rearrangement joins TRBV11-2 to TRBJ2-3, with 15 bases lining up with TRBD2. From germline, CDR1 is SGHAT and CDR2 FQNNGV. The CDR3 sequence is 17 residues long. Trimming took 5 bases from V and 2 from J; bases not matched to a gene: 5. CDR3 nucleotides: TGTGCCAGCAGCGCGGGACTAGCGGGGGGAACCACAGATACGCAGTATTTT. Translation gives CASSAGLAGGTTDTQYF. The whole variable domain, remainder taken from reference TRBV11-2 and TRBJ2-3, is EAGVAQSPRYKIIEKRQSVAFWCNPISGHATLYWYQQILGQGPKLLIQFQNNGVVDDSQLPKDRFSAERLKGVDSTLKIQPAKLEDSAVYLCASSAGLAGGTTDTQYFGPGTRLTVL.

The CDR3 nucleotides are TGTGCCAGCAGCCCGTCCCCCCAAAACACTGAAGCTTTCTTT. Its translation: CASSPSPQNTEAFF. The chain uses TRBV13 and TRBJ1-1; D call uncertain. V was pared by 5 bases and J by 2 bases, with 12 bases between. Germline values: CDR1 PRHDT, CDR2 FYEKMQ (reference sequence). The CDR3 is made up of 14 amino acids.

A note on this clone: The same CDR3 also results from other DNA sequences found in this sample. The genes are TRBV27 and TRBJ1-5; maybe TRBD1 (6 bases). CDR1 MNHEY and CDR2 SMNVEV come from the germline V gene (reference sequence). V lost 2 bases and J 1 base, leaving 6 bases between the germline ends. The CDR3 is 14 amino acids. The CDR3 region is CASSLRGSNQPQHF. Written as DNA, the CDR3 is TGTGCCAGCAGTTTAAGGGGGAGCAATCAGCCCCAGCATTTT.

This clone has just one count. V is TRBV27 and J is TRBJ1-1, with TRBD1 matching over 7 bases. The CDR3 has 15 amino acids. V shed 4 bases and J 0 bases; nucleotides not matched to a gene: 5. Germline CDR1 MNHEY, CDR2 SMNVEV (reference sequence). The CDR3 loop reads CASSSLTGVNTEAFF. The CDR3 region has the DNA TGTGCCAGCAGTTCCCTAACAGGGGTGAACACTGAAGCTTTCTTT.

The chain combines TRBV4-1 with TRBJ2-7, with 15 bases that match TRBD2. Per germline, CDR1 MGHRA and CDR2 YSYEKL. The CDR3 is 18 residues long. J gave up 2 bases and V 4 bases, and 9 bases lay outside the gene matches. This CDR3 is CASSPRTSGRGQPYEQYF. The CDR3 nucleotides read TGCGCCAGCAGCCCTCGGACTAGCGGGAGGGGGCAGCCCTACGAGCAGTACTTC.

This rearrangement joins TRBV19 to TRBJ2-7; 13 bases match TRBD2. After removal of 7 bases from V and 5 bases from J, the junction contained 8 bases not matched to a gene. The V gene's germline CDR1 is LNHDA and CDR2 SQIVND (reference sequence). The CDR3 covers 15 residues. The CDR3 protein is CASKPGLAGIDEQYF. The CDR3 nucleotides read TGTGCCAGTAAACCGGGACTAGCGGGGATCGACGAGCAGTACTTC.

This clone showed up just once. This chain uses TRBV15 with TRBJ2-5, with D perhaps matching TRBD2 (7 bases). V gave up 3 bases and J gave up 2 bases, with 19 bases separating them. The CDR3 has 17 residues. Germline-derived CDR1 and CDR2 are LNHNV and YYDKDF (reference sequence). The CDR3 protein is CATSSRGGVEIQETQYF. CDR3 nucleotides: TGTGCCACCAGCAGTAGGGGGGGAGTTGAGATTCAAGAGACCCAGTACTTC. Filled out from reference TRBV15 and TRBJ2-5, the complete variable domain reads DAMVIQNPRYQVTQFGKPVTLSCSQTLNHNVMYWYQQKSSQAPKLLFHYYDKDFNNEADTPDNFQSRRPNTSFCFLDIRSPGLGDTAMYLCATSSRGGVEIQETQYFGPGTRLLVL.

V gene TRBV19 combines with J gene TRBJ1-5; D possibly corresponds to TRBD1 (5 bases). This CDR3 is built from 15 residues. CDR1 is LNHDA, CDR2 SQIVND, per germline (reference sequence). Deletions cut 11 bases from V and 0 bases from J, with 17 bases between. CDR3 in DNA: TGTGCCGACTCTCGGGGGGGTACTAGCAATCAGCCCCAGCATTTT. It translates to CADSRGGTSNQPQHF.

This chain's CDR3 is CASSLVAGIHEQYF. CDR3 sequence (DNA): TGTGCCAGCAGCCTGGTGGCAGGGATCCACGAGCAGTACTTC. The V call is TRBV7-6, the J call TRBJ2-7, with D perhaps matching TRBD1 (5 bases). Germline values: CDR1 SGHVS, CDR2 FNYEAQ. The CDR3 has 14 residues. V was clipped by 5 bases and J by 5 bases, with 16 bases between them.

In its sample, this clone was seen a few times. The V and J genes are TRBV6-6 and TRBJ2-2, with D hard to call. V dropped 2 bases and J dropped 1 base, with 2 bases sitting between them. The CDR3 has 13 residues. Germline lookup yields CDR1 MNHNY and CDR2 SVGAGI (reference sequence). The CDR3 is CASSYENTGELFF. CDR3 DNA: TGTGCCAGCAGTTACGAGAACACCGGGGAGCTGTTTTTT.

The chain carries TRBV19 and TRBJ1-1, with TRBD1 as a possible D gene (6 bases). Trimming shortened V by 4 bases and J by 4 bases, and 19 bases separated the two germline ends. Germline loops: CDR1 LNHDA, CDR2 SQIVND (reference sequence). The CDR3 extends over 16 amino acids. The CDR3 DNA is TGTGCCAGTAGTACACTGAACCAGGGGTTAATCACTGAAGCTTTCTTT. It yields the protein CASSTLNQGLITEAFF.

V gene TRBV7-9 combines with J gene TRBJ2-1, with 8 bases matching TRBD2. The CDR3 is 15 residues long. Germline-derived CDR1 and CDR2 are SEHNR and FQNEAQ (reference sequence). J lost 8 bases, V lost 1 base, and 7 bases had no gene match. The CDR3 DNA sequence: TGTGCCAGCAGCTTAGTTCTCGGGAGGGCCCATGAGCAGTTCTTC. Amino acids: CASSLVLGRAHEQFF.

The rearrangement joins TRBV11-2 to TRBJ1-5; D unresolved. This CDR3 is 14 amino acids long. Trimming took off 4 bases at V and 4 bases at J, with 11 bases between the two ends. Germline values: CDR1 SGHAT, CDR2 FQNNGV. CDR3 protein: CASSSDGGNQPQHF. CDR3 bases: TGTGCCAGCAGCTCCGACGGAGGTAATCAGCCCCAGCATTTT. The full variable domain, in which reference TRBV11-2 and TRBJ1-5 provide the parts outside the CDR3, is EAGVAQSPRYKIIEKRQSVAFWCNPISGHATLYWYQQILGQGPKLLIQFQNNGVVDDSQLPKDRFSAERLKGVDSTLKIQPAKLEDSAVYLCASSSDGGNQPQHFGDGTRLSIL.

The rearrangement uses TRBV10-3 and TRBJ1-1; D is uncertain. Germline V CDR1 and CDR2: ENHRY, SYGVKD. The germline V and J ends were trimmed by 8 bases and 0 bases, with 7 bases remaining between them. CDR3 length: 12 residues. CDR3 DNA: TGTGCCATCCTACTCTTGAACACTGAAGCTTTCTTT. It yields the protein CAILLLNTEAFF.

The V gene is TRBV7-6, the J gene TRBJ2-5, with TRBD2 identical over 7 bases. Germline assignment: CDR1 SGHVS and CDR2 FNYEAQ. The trim removed 4 bases at V and 5 bases at J, leaving 4 bases unmatched. This CDR3 has 13 residues. The CDR3 DNA reads TGTGCCAGCAGCTCCCGGGGAGGGGAGACCCAGTACTTC. As protein: CASSSRGGETQYF.

Worth noting for this clone: The identical CDR3 is also encoded by other nucleotide sequences in the sample. The CDR3 DNA reads as TGTGCCAGCAGTCCGGGGACAGGAAACACTGAAGCTTTCTTT. Encoded protein: CASSPGTGNTEAFF. The chain recombines TRBV5-6 with TRBJ1-1, with 8 positions matching TRBD1. The CDR3 is 14 residues long. V lost 5 bases to trimming and J lost 2 bases; unmatched junction nucleotides: 5. Germline-derived CDR1 and CDR2 are SGHDT and YYEEEE.

This clone was observed a single time. This chain links TRBV6-1 with TRBJ1-5; D is possibly TRBD1 (6 bases). The CDR3 is 17 amino acids. With 2 bases removed from V and 6 bases from J, the gap between germline ends came to 20 bases. CDR1 and CDR2 from the germline V gene are MNHNS and SASEGT. CDR3 amino acids: CASSEYGGGFRFQPQHF. CDR3 DNA: TGTGCCAGCAGTGAATATGGAGGGGGATTTCGATTTCAGCCCCAGCATTTT.

The chain links TRBV2 to TRBJ1-3; TRBD1 is a possible D gene (5 bases). Germline V gives CDR1 SNHLY, CDR2 FYNNEI. The CDR3 consists of 15 residues. V was pared by 2 bases and J by 8 bases, with 16 bases between. CDR3 DNA: TGTGCCAGCAGTGAATACGTGACCCAGGGCTACACCATATATTTT. Protein sequence: CASSEYVTQGYTIYF.

This clone was detected once. The chain joins TRBV15 to TRBJ1-1; no definite D call. Trimming cost V 2 bases and J 2 bases, with 12 bases left between them. CDR3 length: 15 residues. Looked up from germline, CDR1 is LNHNV and CDR2 is YYDKDF (reference sequence). This CDR3 reads CATSRSGDFNTEAFF. The CDR3 nucleotides read TGTGCCACCAGCAGATCCGGCGATTTCAACACTGAAGCTTTCTTT.

The chain recombines TRBV4-1 with TRBJ2-7; TRBD1 matches 8 bases. CDR3 length equals 16 residues. V was pared by 1 base and J by 3 bases, with 8 bases of the junction left unmatched. Germline CDR1 MGHRA, CDR2 YSYEKL. CDR3 DNA: TGCGCCAGCAGCCAAGGAGCAGGGGGCGTGAGCTACGAGCAGTACTTC. Amino acid sequence: CASSQGAGGVSYEQYF.

The V gene is TRBV2, the J gene TRBJ1-1; D ambiguous. The CDR3 spans 11 residues. Germline V gene data show CDR1 as SNHLY and CDR2 as FYNNEI. V lost 6 bases to trimming and J lost 7 bases, with 9 bases between them. DNA of the CDR3: TGTGCCAGCAGCGTTGGCGTTGAAGCTTTCTTT. Amino acids: CASSVGVEAFF.

This rearrangement joins TRBV5-1 to TRBJ2-7, with D perhaps TRBD1 (6 bases). Germline V CDR1 and CDR2: SGHRS, YFSETQ. CDR3 length equals 16 residues. With 0 bases removed from V and 3 bases from J, the gap between germline ends came to 16 bases. The CDR3 here is CASSLVFGNRDYEQYF. As DNA, the CDR3 is TGCGCCAGCAGCTTGGTTTTCGGAAACAGGGACTACGAGCAGTACTTC.

This chain connects TRBV5-6 to TRBJ1-1; 8 nucleotides agree with TRBD1. The CDR3 loop spans 14 amino acids. CDR1 is SGHDT, CDR2 YYEEEE, per germline. V lost 2 bases to trimming and J lost 4 bases; unmatched junction nucleotides: 4. DNA of the CDR3: TGTGCCAGCAGCTTAATGACAGGGGTCACTGAAGCTTTCTTT. Amino acids: CASSLMTGVTEAFF.

J is TRBJ1-2 and V is TRBV18; 8 bases match TRBD1. Trimming at V came to 3 bases and at J to 3 bases, leaving 6 bases not matched to a gene. The CDR3 is made up of 15 amino acids. Germline V lookup: CDR1 KGHSH, CDR2 LQKENI. The CDR3 reads CASSPTGGDDYGYTF. The CDR3 DNA sequence: TGTGCCAGCTCACCTACAGGGGGAGATGACTATGGCTACACCTTC.

This clone was observed once. Just one base apart from a much larger clone, this may be a read error. The rearrangement uses TRBV11-3 and TRBJ1-5; D uncertain. This CDR3 has 12 amino acids. Germline-derived CDR1 and CDR2 are SGHNT and YENEEA. The germline V and J ends were trimmed by 2 bases and 5 bases, with 4 bases remaining between them. Here the CDR3 reads CASSLRDQPQHF. For the CDR3, the DNA is TGTGCCAGCAGCTTAAGGGATCAGCCCCAGCATTTT.

The V and J genes are TRBV5-1 and TRBJ2-7, with a tentative D call TRBD2 (7 bases). The V end was cut by 3 bases, the J end by 4 bases, with 20 bases between. Germline V CDR1 and CDR2: SGHRS, YFSETQ. The CDR3 covers 16 residues. The CDR3 loop is CASSSSGGGTDYEQYF. The CDR3 nucleotides read TGCGCCAGCAGCTCATCGGGGGGCGGGACGGATTACGAGCAGTACTTC.

The genes are TRBV7-6 and TRBJ2-7; perhaps TRBD1 as D (8 bases). Per the germline V gene, CDR1 is SGHVS and CDR2 is FNYEAQ. V was clipped by 4 bases and J by 2 bases, with 15 bases between them. The CDR3 length is 15 residues. The CDR3 DNA follows: TGTGCCAGCAGCTCAGGACAGGGAGGGACCTACGAGCAGTACTTC. Translated: CASSSGQGGTYEQYF.